The 22 T cell receptor beta chains in this list originate from one sample, sequenced in a study of blood T cell repertoires in COVID-19. Clones were sequenced by immunoSEQ multiplex PCR, and TCRdb holds only the in-frame ones, with some missing. The table shows approximately 350,000 clones, with roughly nine tenths occurring only once. The sample consisted of PBMCs or T cells enriched from blood (not recorded which). All receptors come from a man younger than 35 who had recovered from COVID-19.

The chain recombines TRBV2 with TRBJ2-7; D remains unclear. CDR3 size: 10 residues. CDR1 SNHLY and CDR2 FYNNEI come from the germline V gene. V was pared by 5 bases and J by 10 bases, with 9 bases between. The CDR3: CASSSGTQYF. The CDR3 DNA follows: TGTGCCAGCAGTTCGGGTACCCAGTACTTC.

This chain connects TRBV19 to TRBJ2-7, with TRBD1 identical over 7 bases. V lost 7 bases and J lost 4; bases outside the gene matches: 10. Germline CDR1 LNHDA, CDR2 SQIVND (reference sequence). The CDR3 runs 14 residues. DNA for the CDR3: TGTGCCAGTACCGAACAGGGGTACGAGTACGAGCAGTACTTC. Translation: CASTEQGYEYEQYF.

The J gene is TRBJ2-7, the V gene TRBV5-1; 7 bases align to TRBD2. Germline-derived CDR1 and CDR2 are SGHRS and YFSETQ. This CDR3 region has 15 residues. V lost 5 bases, J lost 5 bases, and 13 bases stayed unmatched. CDR3 region: CASRLAGETSNEQYF. CDR3 nucleotides: TGCGCCAGCAGGCTTGCGGGGGAAACTTCGAACGAGCAGTACTTC.

The genes are TRBV7-2 and TRBJ1-5; maybe TRBD1 (6 bases). The germline V gene encodes CDR1 SGHTA and CDR2 FQGNSA. Between the trimmed V and J ends, which lost 7 bases and 5 bases, there was a span of 21 bases. The CDR3 loop spans 16 amino acids. The chain's CDR3 is CASTPGVPNSYQPQHF. The CDR3 coding sequence is TGTGCCAGCACCCCAGGGGTCCCAAACTCTTATCAGCCCCAGCATTTT.

V and J are TRBV4-3 and TRBJ1-5, with D possibly matching TRBD1 (6 bases). The germline V and J ends were trimmed by 0 bases and 7 bases, with 10 bases remaining between them. The length of the CDR3 is 14 residues. Germline V gene sequence: CDR1 LGHNA, CDR2 YSLEER. DNA for the CDR3: TGCGCCAGCAGCCAAGATAAGACAGGACAGCCCCAGCATTTT. This translates into CASSQDKTGQPQHF.

V and J are TRBV7-9 and TRBJ1-2; a weak D match, TRBD1 (5 bases). Germline values: CDR1 SEHNR, CDR2 FQNEAQ (reference sequence). CDR3 size: 12 residues. V dropped 5 bases and J dropped 6 bases, with 10 bases sitting between them. The CDR3 DNA is TGTGCCAGCAGCCTAGACAGAAATGGCTACACCTTC. It translates to CASSLDRNGYTF.

This chain connects TRBV11-1 to TRBJ2-5; 9 bases map to TRBD2. Germline V gene lookup returns CDR1 SGHAT and CDR2 FQDESV (reference sequence). J lost 5 bases, V lost 0 bases, and 7 bases had no gene match. The CDR3 extends over 16 amino acids. The CDR3 region has the DNA TGTGCCAGCAGCTTAGCTGGACTAGCGACGCGGGAGACCCAGTACTTC. Its translation: CASSLAGLATRETQYF.

The chain links TRBV6-5 to TRBJ2-2; 9 bases agree with TRBD1. This CDR3 spans 16 amino acids. The V and J ends lost 0 bases and 7 bases, in that order; junction bases with no gene match: 6. CDR1 and CDR2 from the germline V gene are MNHEY and SVGAGI. CDR3 residues: CASSYSGTGFDGELFF. CDR3 DNA: TGTGCCAGCAGTTACTCCGGGACAGGGTTTGACGGGGAGCTGTTTTTT.

The J gene is TRBJ2-2, the V gene TRBV7-6; TRBD2 matches 9 bases. V shed 3 bases and J 8 bases; nucleotides not matched to a gene: 10. The CDR3 spans 16 residues. The V gene's germline CDR1 is SGHVS and CDR2 FNYEAQ. This chain's CDR3 is CASSLFGGRALGELFF. CDR3 in DNA: TGTGCCAGCAGCTTGTTTGGCGGGAGGGCCTTAGGGGAGCTGTTTTTT.

The chain joins TRBV5-4 to TRBJ2-3; D is possibly TRBD2 (7 bases). The CDR3 has 15 amino acids. Germline values: CDR1 SGHNT, CDR2 YYREEE (reference sequence). Trimming stripped 4 bases from V and 5 bases from J, with 17 bases between. The CDR3 DNA sequence: TGTGCCAGCAGCGTCGAGGGAGGGGGTTTAGATACGCAGTATTTT. Its protein is CASSVEGGGLDTQYF.

J is TRBJ2-7 and V is TRBV28; 7 nucleotides match TRBD1. The germline gives CDR1 MDHEN, CDR2 SYDVKM. The CDR3 is made up of 14 amino acids. The J segment lost 0 bases and the V segment lost 7 bases, leaving 6 bases of the junction unmatched. CDR3 DNA: TGTGCCAGCACCGAGACAGGGAGCTCCTACGAGCAGTACTTC. It specifies CASTETGSSYEQYF.

V and J are TRBV10-3 and TRBJ2-7; 11 nucleotides agree with TRBD2. V shed 3 bases, J shed 3 bases, and the junction held 10 bases outside the gene matches. Germline-derived CDR1 and CDR2 are ENHRY and SYGVKD. This CDR3 region has 17 residues. The CDR3 sequence is CAISDSKTSGTYYEQYF. The CDR3 DNA follows: TGTGCCATCAGTGATTCTAAGACTAGCGGGACCTACTACGAGCAGTACTTC.

This chain uses TRBV2 with TRBJ1-5, with TRBD1 identical over 8 bases. Germline V CDR1 and CDR2: SNHLY, FYNNEI. V was pared by 5 bases and J by 6 bases, with 3 bases of the junction left unmatched. The length of the CDR3 is 13 residues. The CDR3 DNA reads as TGTGCCAGCAGTACGACAGGGGTTCAGCCCCAGCATTTT. This gives the protein CASSTTGVQPQHF.

The CDR3 spells CASGAMTGLETQYF. CDR3 bases: TGTGCTAGTGGTGCCATGACAGGCTTGGAGACCCAGTACTTC. This sequence joins TRBV12-5 and TRBJ2-5, with D perhaps matching TRBD1 (6 bases). CDR3 size: 14 residues. Trimming cost V 5 bases and J 5 bases, with 15 bases left between them. Germline assignment: CDR1 LGHNT and CDR2 FRNRAP. The full variable domain, rest sourced from reference TRBV12-5 and TRBJ2-5, is DARVTQTPRHKVTEMGQEVTMRCQPILGHNTVFWYRQTMMQGLELLAYFRNRAPLDDSGMPKDRFSAEMPDATLATLKIQPSEPRDSAVYFCASGAMTGLETQYFGPGTRLLVL.

The chain's CDR3 is CASRGTGLSTDTQYF. Written as DNA, the CDR3 is TGCGCCAGCAGGGGGACGGGACTTAGCACAGATACGCAGTATTTT. The rearrangement joins TRBV4-1 to TRBJ2-3; a possible D gene is TRBD2 (6 bases). V lost 6 bases to trimming and J lost 0 bases, with 13 bases between them. The CDR3 is 15 residues long. Germline CDR1 reads MGHRA; CDR2 reads YSYEKL.

This chain uses TRBV27 with TRBJ1-2; unclear D gene. Deletions cut 3 bases from V and 2 bases from J, with 16 bases between. This CDR3 contains 16 residues. In germline, CDR1 is MNHEY, CDR2 SMNVEV (reference sequence). In DNA, the CDR3 is TGTGCCAGCAGTTTGTTTGGTGCCCGGGGAAACTATGGCTACACCTTC. Protein sequence: CASSLFGARGNYGYTF.

The chain recombines TRBV11-3 with TRBJ2-1, with TRBD1 identical over 7 bases. Germline CDR1 SGHNT, CDR2 YENEEA. The J segment lost 7 bases and the V segment lost 5 bases, leaving 2 bases of the junction unmatched. The CDR3 sequence is 12 residues long. The CDR3 DNA is TGTGCCAGCAGCACGGACAGGAATGAGCAGTTCTTC. This translates into CASSTDRNEQFF.

This clone was seen just once. Distinct nucleotide sequences in the sample also encode this CDR3. The genes are TRBV28 and TRBJ2-5; 7 bases match TRBD1. CDR1 is MDHEN, CDR2 SYDVKM, per germline. The CDR3 covers 13 residues. With 4 bases clipped from V and 2 bases from J, the junction kept 1 base outside the gene matches. In DNA form, the CDR3 reads TGTGCCAGCAGTTCGGGACAGCAAGAGACCCAGTACTTC. Protein product: CASSSGQQETQYF.

V gene TRBV20-1 combines with J gene TRBJ2-1; D is ambiguous. The CDR3 has 15 residues. Trimming stripped 3 bases from V and 5 bases from J, with 17 bases between. The germline V gene encodes CDR1 DFQATT and CDR2 SNEGSKA (reference sequence). CDR3 DNA: TGCAGTGCTAGTCGATTCGAGCGCGCTGACAATGAGCAGTTCTTC. Its protein is CSASRFERADNEQFF.

In its sample, this clone was seen a few times. The rearrangement uses TRBV6-1 and TRBJ1-5, with TRBD1 as a possible D gene (5 bases). CDR3 length equals 14 residues. Trimming removed 3 bases at V and 4 bases at J, with 10 bases between. Germline V gene lookup returns CDR1 MNHNS and CDR2 SASEGT. The CDR3 sequence is CASSDQGWNQPQHF. The DNA for the CDR3 is TGTGCCAGCAGTGATCAGGGATGGAATCAGCCCCAGCATTTT.

This clone was seen just once. The J gene is TRBJ2-2, the V gene TRBV9; 9 bases line up with TRBD1. Germline CDR1 reads SGDLS; CDR2 reads YYNGEE. V lost 3 bases to trimming and J lost 5 bases; unmatched junction nucleotides: 5. The CDR3 covers 15 residues. For the CDR3, the DNA is TGTGCCAGCAGCGGCGGGACAGGGCGAACCGGGGAGCTGTTTTTT. Translated, it gives CASSGGTGRTGELFF.

J is TRBJ2-5 and V is TRBV28, with a tentative D call TRBD2 (5 bases). Germline V gives CDR1 MDHEN, CDR2 SYDVKM. V was clipped by 6 bases and J by 2 bases, with 10 bases between them. This CDR3 is 13 amino acids long. CDR3 amino acids: CASRIRRQETQYF. CDR3 sequence (DNA): TGTGCCAGCAGGATCCGGAGGCAAGAGACCCAGTACTTC.